This T cell receptor (beta chain) came from a study of blood T cell repertoires in COVID-19. Study in general: There were acute and convalescent COVID-19 samples, and they came from the United States, Italy and Spain. T cells, B-cell-depleted T cells, or PBMCs provided the cDNA or gDNA that served as material.

Comments on this clone: The junction departs from the called germline gene at one end, perhaps through a read error.

Only in-frame clones appear in the TCRdb table, and some are missing; sequencing was by immunoSEQ multiplex PCR. This sample carries 110,000 or so clones, around 87% of them seen once, and the ten largest clones take 7% to 9%. The CDR3 contains 16 residues. CDR1 is SSHAT and CDR2 is FNYEAQ in the germline V gene (reference sequence). V gene TRBV7-7 combines with J gene TRBJ2-3, with 16 bases that match TRBD2. The specimen was peripheral blood. This clonotype was sampled from a human donor in a cohort sampled during active COVID-19. The CDR3 loop reads CASSPGLAGGQDTQYF. The CDR3 DNA is TGTGCTAGCAGCCCGGGACTAGCGGGGGGGCAAGATACGCAGTATTTT. Full variable domain (outside the CDR3, taken from reference TRBV7-7 and TRBJ2-3): GAGVSQSPRYKVTKRGQDVTLRCDPISSHATLYWYQQALGQGPEFLTYFNYEAQPDKSGLPSDRFSAERPEGSISTLTIQRTEQRDSAMYRCASSPGLAGGQDTQYFGPGTRLTVL.